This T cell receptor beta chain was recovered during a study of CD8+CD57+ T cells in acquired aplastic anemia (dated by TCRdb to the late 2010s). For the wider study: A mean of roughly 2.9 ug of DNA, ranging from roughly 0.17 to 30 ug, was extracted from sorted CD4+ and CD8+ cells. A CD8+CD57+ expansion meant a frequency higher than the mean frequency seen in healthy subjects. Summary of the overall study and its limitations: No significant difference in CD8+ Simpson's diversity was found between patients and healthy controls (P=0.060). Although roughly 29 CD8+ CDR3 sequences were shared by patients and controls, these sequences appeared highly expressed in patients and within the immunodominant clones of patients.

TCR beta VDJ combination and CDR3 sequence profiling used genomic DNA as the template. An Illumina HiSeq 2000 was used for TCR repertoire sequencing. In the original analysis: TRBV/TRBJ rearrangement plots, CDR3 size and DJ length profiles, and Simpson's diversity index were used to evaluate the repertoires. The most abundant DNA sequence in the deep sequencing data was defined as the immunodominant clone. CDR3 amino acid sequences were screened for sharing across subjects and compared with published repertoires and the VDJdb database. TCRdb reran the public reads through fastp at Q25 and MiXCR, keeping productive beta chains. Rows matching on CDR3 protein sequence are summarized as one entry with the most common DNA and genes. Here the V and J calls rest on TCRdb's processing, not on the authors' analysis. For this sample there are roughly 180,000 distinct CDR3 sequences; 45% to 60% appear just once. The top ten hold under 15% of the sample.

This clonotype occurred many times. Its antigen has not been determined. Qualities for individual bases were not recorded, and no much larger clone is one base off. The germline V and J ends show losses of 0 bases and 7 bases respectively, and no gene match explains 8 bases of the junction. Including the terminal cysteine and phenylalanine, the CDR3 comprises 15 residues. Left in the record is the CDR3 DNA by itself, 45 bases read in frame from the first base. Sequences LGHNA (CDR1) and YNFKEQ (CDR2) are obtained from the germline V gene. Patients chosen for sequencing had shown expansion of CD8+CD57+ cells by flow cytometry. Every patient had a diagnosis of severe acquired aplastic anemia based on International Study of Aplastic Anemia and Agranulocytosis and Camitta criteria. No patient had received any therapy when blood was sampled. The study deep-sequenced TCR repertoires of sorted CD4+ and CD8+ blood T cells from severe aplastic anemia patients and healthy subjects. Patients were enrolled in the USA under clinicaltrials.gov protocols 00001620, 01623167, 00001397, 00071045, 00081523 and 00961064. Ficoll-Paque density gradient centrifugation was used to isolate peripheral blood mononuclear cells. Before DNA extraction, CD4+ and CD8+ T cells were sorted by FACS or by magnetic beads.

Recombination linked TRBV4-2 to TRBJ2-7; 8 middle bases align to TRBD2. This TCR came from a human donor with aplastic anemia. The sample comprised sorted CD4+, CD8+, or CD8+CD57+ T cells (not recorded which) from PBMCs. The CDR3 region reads CASSQDAGLGGEQYF. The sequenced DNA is TGTGCCAGCAGCCAAGATGCGGGACTAGGGGGGGAGCAGTACTTC.